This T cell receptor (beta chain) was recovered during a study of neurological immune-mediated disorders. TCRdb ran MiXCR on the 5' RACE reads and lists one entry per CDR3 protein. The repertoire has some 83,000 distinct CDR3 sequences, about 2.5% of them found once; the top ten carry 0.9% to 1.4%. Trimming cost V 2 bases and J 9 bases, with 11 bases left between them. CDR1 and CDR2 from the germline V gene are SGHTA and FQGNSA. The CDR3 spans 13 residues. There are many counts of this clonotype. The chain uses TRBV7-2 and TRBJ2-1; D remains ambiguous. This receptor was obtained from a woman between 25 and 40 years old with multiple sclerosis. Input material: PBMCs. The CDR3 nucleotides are TGTGCCAGCAGCTTACCTCCCTTGAGTGAGCAGTTCTTC. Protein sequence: CASSLPPLSEQFF.